These 7 T cell receptor beta chains originate from one sample sequenced in a study of blood T cell repertoires in COVID-19. Here immunoSEQ multiplex PCR was the method, and the copy in TCRdb shows in-frame clones only, minus some. The sample yields about 64,000 clones, more than 80% seen once. What was sequenced was peripheral blood. Every receptor here comes from a woman older than 75 with active COVID-19.

This chain uses TRBV7-9 with TRBJ2-7, with 9 bases that match TRBD1. The CDR3 is made up of 13 amino acids. Germline V gene lookup returns CDR1 SEHNR and CDR2 FQNEAQ (reference sequence). With 5 bases clipped from V and 5 bases from J, the junction kept 4 bases outside the gene matches. The CDR3 sequence: CASSPGTGHEQYF. CDR3 nucleotides: TGTGCCAGCAGCCCCGGGACAGGGCACGAGCAGTACTTC.

The V and J genes are TRBV7-2 and TRBJ2-2, with 8 nucleotides matching TRBD2. Germline CDR1 reads SGHTA; CDR2 reads FQGNSA. The ends lost 5 bases at V and 4 bases at J; junction bases unmatched: 6. The CDR3 extends over 15 amino acids. This chain's CDR3 is CASSGSGRLTGELFF. DNA of the CDR3: TGTGCCAGCAGCGGGAGCGGGAGACTCACCGGGGAGCTGTTTTTT.

The V and J genes are TRBV18 and TRBJ1-1; D remains ambiguous. Germline V gives CDR1 KGHSH, CDR2 LQKENI. The CDR3 is 12 residues long. V shed 3 bases and J shed 5 bases, with 7 bases lying between them. The CDR3 here is CASSPMTTEAFF. The CDR3 coding sequence is TGTGCCAGCTCACCTATGACAACTGAAGCTTTCTTT.

The genes are TRBV7-6 and TRBJ2-3; 8 nucleotides agree with TRBD2. Trimming removed 4 bases from V and 0 bases from J; junction bases left unmatched: 15. The germline V gene encodes CDR1 SGHVS and CDR2 FNYEAQ. The CDR3 extends over 19 amino acids. This chain's CDR3 is CASSSPEGLAGSSTDTQYF. The CDR3 DNA follows: TGTGCCAGCAGCTCCCCGGAGGGGTTAGCGGGGTCTAGCACAGATACGCAGTATTTT.

This rearrangement joins TRBV6-1 to TRBJ1-1; TRBD1 might be the D (5 bases). The CDR3 contains 16 residues. With 1 base removed from V and 0 bases from J, the gap between germline ends came to 12 bases. Germline assignment: CDR1 MNHNS and CDR2 SASEGT. The CDR3 region is CASSEGSGIMNTEAFF. CDR3 nucleotide sequence: TGTGCCAGCAGTGAAGGGTCAGGGATCATGAACACTGAAGCTTTCTTT.

V usage is TRBV11-3 and J usage is TRBJ2-2; D ambiguous. The V end was cut by 5 bases, the J end by 0 bases, with 19 bases between. The CDR3 runs 18 residues. Germline V gives CDR1 SGHNT, CDR2 YENEEA. CDR3 in amino acids: CASSPRLCRSANTGELFF. CDR3 coding DNA: TGTGCCAGCAGCCCACGACTGTGCAGAAGCGCGAACACCGGGGAGCTGTTTTTT.

The CDR3 DNA reads as TGTGCCAGCTCACCACGGACTAGCGGGGGCACAGATACGCAGTATTTT. The encoded protein is CASSPRTSGGTDTQYF. The chain has TRBV18 and TRBJ2-3, with 12 bases aligning to TRBD2. CDR1 KGHSH and CDR2 LQKENI come from the germline V gene. V dropped 1 base and J dropped 1; count of bases not matched to a gene: 0. The CDR3 is 16 amino acids.